This T cell receptor beta chain comes out of a study of blood T cell repertoires in COVID-19. Study in general: COVID-19 samples collected from the United States, Italy and Spain covered acute and convalescent phases. Sources were T cells, B-cell-depleted T cells, or PBMCs; the material itself was cDNA or gDNA.

In this sample, this clone turned up once. Sequenced by immunoSEQ multiplex PCR; TCRdb stores in-frame clones only, minus some. There are some 140,000 clones in the sample; around 79% occur only once, and about 1.8% lies in the top ten. The V gene's germline CDR1 is SGHAT and CDR2 FQDESV (reference sequence). The CDR3 spans 15 residues. With 2 bases clipped from V and 5 bases from J, the junction kept 6 bases outside the gene matches. The rearrangement joins TRBV11-1 to TRBJ2-3, with 8 bases that match TRBD2. Source material: peripheral blood. This receptor was identified in a man older than 75 with acute or convalescent COVID-19. CDR3 nucleotides: TGTGCCAGCAGCTTACTAACGGGGGGGCAAGATACGCAGTATTTT. Encoded protein: CASSLLTGGQDTQYF. Full variable domain (rest looked up from reference TRBV11-1 and TRBJ2-3): EAEVAQSPRYKITEKSQAVAFWCDPISGHATLYWYRQILGQGPELLVQFQDESVVDDSQLPKDRFSAERLKGVDSTLKIQPAELGDSAMYLCASSLLTGGQDTQYFGPGTRLTVL.